This T cell receptor (beta chain) was retrieved from a study of cytomegalovirus exposure and HLA in healthy donors. The CDR3 runs 14 residues. Deletions cut 6 bases from V and 4 bases from J, with 15 bases between. Germline CDR1 MNHEY, CDR2 SMNVEV (reference sequence). PCR was performed using 60 Vbeta and 13 Jbeta primers. Sequenced by immunoSEQ multiplex PCR; TCRdb stores in-frame clones only, minus some. The table includes around 50,000 clones, over 70% detected once. Sequencing was performed on PBMCs. The chain employs TRBV27 and TRBJ1-1, with D hard to call. This clonotype originated in a young man in good health and CMV-seropositive. In DNA form, the CDR3 reads TGTGCCAGCAGGCGAGACGGGGAGGTCACTGAAGCTTTCTTT. This gives the protein CASRRDGEVTEAFF.